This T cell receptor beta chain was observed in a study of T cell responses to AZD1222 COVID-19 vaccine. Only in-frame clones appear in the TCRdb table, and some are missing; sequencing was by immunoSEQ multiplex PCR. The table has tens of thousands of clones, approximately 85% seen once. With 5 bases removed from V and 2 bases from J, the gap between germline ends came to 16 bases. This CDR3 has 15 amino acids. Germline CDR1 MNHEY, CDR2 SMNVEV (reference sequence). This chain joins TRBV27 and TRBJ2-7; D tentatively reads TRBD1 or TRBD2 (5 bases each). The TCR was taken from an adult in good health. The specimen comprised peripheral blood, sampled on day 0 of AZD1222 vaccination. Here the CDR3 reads CASSRSGARAYEQYF. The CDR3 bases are TGTGCCAGCAGTCGGTCCGGGGCCAGGGCCTACGAGCAGTACTTC.